The clone carrying this T cell receptor beta chain was recorded many times. CDR1 MNHEY and CDR2 SVGAGI come from the germline V gene. V was pared by 0 bases and J by 6 bases, with 6 bases of the junction left unmatched. The CDR3 is 16 residues long. The time point was: healthy volunteer bleed at 2 weeks. The study extracted total RNA from unfractionated whole blood. The source of the sample is a study of human T cells and chemical hapten exposure. Study in general: Among samples, TCR yields varied mainly because of small differences in pooled library volume.

Attachment of unique molecular identifiers to individual cDNA molecules was performed in the library. A single record per CDR3 protein comes from TCRdb applying MiXCR to the RACE reads. The sample has roughly 130,000 distinct CDR3 sequences, approximately 9.5% seen once; the top ten hold roughly 1.6%. The rearrangement joins TRBV6-5 to TRBJ2-3; 10 positions match TRBD2. This sequence originates from a male donor in good health. Some clones in this sample may be carry-over from other donors' samples. Sequenced sample: whole blood. For the CDR3, the DNA is TGTGCCAGCAGTTACTCGAGCGGGAGGGCCGGGGATACGCAGTATTTT. Protein sequence: CASSYSSGRAGDTQYF.